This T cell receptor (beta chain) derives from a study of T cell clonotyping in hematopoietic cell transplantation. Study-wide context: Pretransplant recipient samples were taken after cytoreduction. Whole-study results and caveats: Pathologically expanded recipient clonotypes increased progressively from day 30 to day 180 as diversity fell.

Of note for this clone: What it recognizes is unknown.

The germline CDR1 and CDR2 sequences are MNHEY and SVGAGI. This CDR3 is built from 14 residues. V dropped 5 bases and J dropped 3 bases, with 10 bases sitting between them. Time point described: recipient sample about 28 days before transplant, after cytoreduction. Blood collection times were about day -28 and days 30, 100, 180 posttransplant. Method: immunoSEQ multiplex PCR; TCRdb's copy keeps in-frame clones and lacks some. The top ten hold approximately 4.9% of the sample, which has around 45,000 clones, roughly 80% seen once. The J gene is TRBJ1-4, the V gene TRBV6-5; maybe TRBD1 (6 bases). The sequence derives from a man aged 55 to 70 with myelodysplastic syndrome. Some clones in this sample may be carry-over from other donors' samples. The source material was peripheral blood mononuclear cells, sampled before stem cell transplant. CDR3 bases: TGTGCCAGCAGTCTTCAGGGGCCTAATGAAAAACTGTTTTTT. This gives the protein CASSLQGPNEKLFF.